What follows are 4 T cell receptor beta chains derived from one specimen sequenced in a study of blood T cell repertoires in COVID-19. Data came from immunoSEQ multiplex PCR; TCRdb stores just in-frame clones and leaves some out. The table lists roughly 110,000 clones, roughly 80% of them singletons, with about 4% in the top ten. The sample comprised peripheral blood. These receptors were obtained from a human donor in a cohort sampled during active COVID-19.

The chain joins TRBV5-1 to TRBJ1-1; TRBD1 aligns across 8 bases. This CDR3 comprises 16 residues. Unmatched junction bases numbered 5, after V lost 0 bases and J lost 1 base. Per germline, CDR1 SGHRS and CDR2 YFSETQ. CDR3 loop: CASSLGTGIRNTEAFF. In DNA, the CDR3 is TGCGCCAGCAGCTTGGGGACAGGGATCCGGAACACTGAAGCTTTCTTT. Combining the CDR3 with reference TRBV5-1 and TRBJ1-1 gives the whole variable domain KAGVTQTPRYLIKTRGQQVTLSCSPISGHRSVSWYQQTPGQGLQFLFEYFSETQRNKGNFPGRFSGRQFSNSRSEMNVSTLELGDSALYLCASSLGTGIRNTEAFFGQGTRLTVV.

This clone was observed a single time. The chain combines TRBV19 with TRBJ1-4; D call uncertain. Per the germline V gene, CDR1 is LNHDA and CDR2 is SQIVND (reference sequence). V lost 4 bases and J lost 3, with 12 bases in between. The CDR3 is 15 amino acids. The chain's CDR3 is CASSSQTAANEKLFF. In nucleotides, the CDR3 is TGTGCCAGTAGTAGTCAAACGGCGGCTAATGAAAAACTGTTTTTT.

The chain employs TRBV19 and TRBJ1-6, with D possibly TRBD1 on 6 matching bases. This CDR3 spans 13 amino acids. Germline lookup yields CDR1 LNHDA and CDR2 SQIVND (reference sequence). V was pared by 4 bases and J by 6 bases, with 7 bases between. The chain's CDR3 is CASSSRGNSPLHF. The CDR3 bases are TGTGCCAGTAGTAGCAGGGGTAATTCACCCCTCCACTTT. The full variable domain, in which reference TRBV19 and TRBJ1-6 provide the parts outside the CDR3, is DGGITQSPKYLFRKEGQNVTLSCEQNLNHDAMYWYRQDPGQGLRLIYYSQIVNDFQKGDIAEGYSVSREKKESFPLTVTSAQKNPTAFYLCASSSRGNSPLHFGNGTRLTVT.

This rearrangement joins TRBV9 to TRBJ1-6, with a tentative D call TRBD1 (6 bases). Trimming shortened V by 0 bases and J by 9 bases, and 10 bases separated the two germline ends. Germline CDR1 reads SGDLS; CDR2 reads YYNGEE. The CDR3 length is 14 residues. The CDR3 sequence is CASSVDRVSSPLHF. The CDR3 bases are TGTGCCAGCAGCGTAGACAGGGTATCTTCACCCCTCCACTTT.